These T cell receptor beta chains were read from a single sample in a study of response to subunit inactivated influenza vaccine. TCRdb reprocessed the RT-PCR reads with MiXCR, giving one entry per CDR3 protein. The sample includes approximately 700,000 distinct CDR3 sequences, about 14% of them seen just once. This specimen consisted of PBMCs from blood, obtained less than 15 days before vaccination. Receptor source: a man aged 50-59 years who received an inactivated influenza vaccine. Both conserved end residues are part of each CDR3. Each record gives: V gene, J gene, D gene, clone size, CDR3 protein, CDR3 DNA. A D gene is named only where the DNA matches it firmly. Not all rows give a size; the values are once, few, many and, for expanded clones, a class.

TRBV4-2	TRBJ1-2	.	.	CASSQNSRTNYGYTF	TGTGCCAGCAGCCAGAACAGCAGAACTAACTATGGCTACACCTTC
TRBV6-2/TRBV6-3	TRBJ2-2	.	.	CASSYLSGGRTGELFF	TGTGCCAGCAGTTATCTATCCGGGGGAAGGACCGGGGAGCTGTTTTTT
TRBV7-2	TRBJ2-2	TRBD2	.	CASSPWTSGTGELFF	TGTGCCAGCAGCCCCTGGACTAGCGGGACCGGGGAGCTGTTTTTT
TRBV5-4	TRBJ2-3	TRBD2	.	CASSGTSGATDTQYF	TGTGCCAGCAGCGGGACTAGCGGGGCCACAGATACGCAGTATTTT
TRBV15	TRBJ1-5	.	few	CATSRDIRNQPQHF	TGTGCCACCAGCAGAGATATCCGGAATCAGCCCCAGCATTTT
TRBV20-1	TRBJ2-2	.	many	CSAREGSNTGELFF	TGCAGTGCTAGAGAGGGTAGCAACACCGGGGAGCTGTTTTTT
TRBV29-1	TRBJ2-1	.	.	CSVGATYNEQFF	TGCAGCGTAGGGGCCACCTACAATGAGCAGTTCTTC
TRBV24-1	TRBJ1-5	.	.	CATSDSGVNQPQHF	TGTGCCACCAGTGATAGCGGGGTCAATCAGCCCCAGCATTTT
TRBV7-9	TRBJ1-1	.	few	CASSLAAGGTEAFF	TGTGCCAGCAGCCTCGCAGCGGGAGGAACTGAAGCTTTCTTT
TRBV11-2	TRBJ2-7	.	.	CASSLKFNGEQYF	TGTGCCAGCAGCTTAAAATTTAACGGCGAGCAGTACTTC
TRBV11-1	TRBJ2-3	TRBD2	.	CASSSYPGTSGSYGDTQYF	TGTGCCAGCAGCTCATACCCCGGGACTAGCGGGAGTTACGGAGATACGCAGTATTTT
TRBV7-9	TRBJ2-4	.	.	CASSLDVDVDIQYF	TGTGCCAGCAGCTTAGATGTGGATGTGGACATTCAGTACTTC
TRBV10-3	TRBJ2-1	.	few	CAISAAGLTYNEQFF	TGTGCCATCAGTGCGGCGGGATTAACCTACAATGAGCAGTTCTTC
TRBV11-2	TRBJ2-5	.	few	CASSLHRESETQYF	TGTGCCAGCAGCTTACATCGCGAGTCCGAGACCCAGTACTTC
TRBV4-3	TRBJ2-1	.	many	CASSLRLTGFSSYNEQFF	TGCGCCAGCAGCCTGCGGCTGACAGGTTTTAGCTCCTACAATGAGCAGTTCTTC
TRBV5-1	TRBJ2-5	.	many	CASSPGTRQETQYF	TGCGCCAGCAGCCCGGGGACACGCCAAGAGACCCAGTACTTC
TRBV4-1	TRBJ2-5	TRBD1	.	CASSQDRTGIIEETQYF	TGCGCCAGCAGCCAGGATAGGACAGGGATTATCGAAGAGACCCAGTACTTC
TRBV28	TRBJ1-1	.	.	CASSPGGRGSTTEAFF	TGTGCCAGCAGTCCGGGGGGCCGGGGGTCGACCACTGAAGCTTTCTTT
TRBV6-1	TRBJ2-3	.	few	CASSGGAGVKAQYF	TGTGCCAGCAGTGGAGGGGCCGGGGTAAAGGCGCAGTATTTT
TRBV21-1	TRBJ2-3	.	many	CASSKDSGRHGYIDADTQYF	TGTGCCAGCAGCAAAGATTCCGGGAGACACGGATATATAGACGCAGATACGCAGTATTTT
TRBV6-1	TRBJ2-3	.	few	CASSGQSERAYTDTQYF	TGTGCCAGCAGTGGTCAATCAGAGCGGGCCTACACAGATACGCAGTATTTT
TRBV7-2	TRBJ2-1	TRBD1	few	CASSSKAGQVYNEQFF	TGTGCCAGCAGCTCTAAGGCGGGACAGGTCTACAATGAGCAGTTCTTC